These T cell receptor beta chains were read from a single sample in a study of sequential checkpoint blockade in melanoma. Generated by immunoSEQ multiplex PCR, the TCRdb table keeps only in-frame clones and is missing some. Among roughly 5,100 clones listed, roughly 75% were seen once. Sample: CD8+ T cells sorted from blood (inferred from file names), taken from a patient given nivolumab and ipilimumab in sequence. The receptors here all came from a human patient with melanoma. Some clones in this sample may be carry-over from other donors' samples. The conserved cysteine and the conserved F or W are not part of the CDR3 here. D genes are given only for firm matches. Size is omitted from some rows. Given values are once, few, many or a class for expanded clones.

CDR3 protein,clone size,D gene,V gene,J gene
AWSNPLLSSYEQY,NA,NA,TRBV30,TRBJ2-7
ASSQALTDTEAF,NA,NA,TRBV4-3,TRBJ1-1
ASSGLQVSSDYGYT,NA,NA,TRBV9,TRBJ1-2
ASSRDGGLNYGYT,NA,NA,TRBV27,TRBJ1-2
ASSPTTGMNTEAF,NA,TRBD1,TRBV9,TRBJ1-1
ASSLLGGASSEQF,NA,TRBD1,TRBV27,TRBJ2-1
ASRDRGSYEQY,NA,TRBD1,TRBV19,TRBJ2-7
AGGGARYYGYT,few,NA,TRBV6-6,TRBJ1-2
AISESKLYNEQF,NA,NA,TRBV10-3,TRBJ2-1
SVPGGNEAF,NA,TRBD1,TRBV29-1,TRBJ1-1
ASSLSGTGSRYEQY,medium-sized,TRBD1,TRBV4-1,TRBJ2-7
ASSVGGQSYGYT,NA,NA,TRBV25-1,TRBJ1-2
ASSLSLGRTYEQY,few,NA,TRBV27,TRBJ2-7
ASSSTSGGNYNEQF,NA,TRBD2,TRBV13,TRBJ2-1
ASSGEDRPGGPQH,NA,TRBD1,TRBV7-9,TRBJ1-5
ASTFGGGMGRNEQF,NA,NA,TRBV5-1,TRBJ2-1
ASSLIRIGHYSGANVLT,NA,NA,TRBV7-8,TRBJ2-6
AWSLTNTGELF,NA,NA,TRBV30,TRBJ2-2
ASSATGTGRLEAF,few,TRBD1,TRBV7-9,TRBJ1-1
ASSLTQGHKQY,medium-sized,NA,TRBV7-3,TRBJ2-7
AWSSTQQGHRVAF,NA,NA,TRBV30,TRBJ1-1
ASSYGLSYEQY,few,NA,TRBV6-6,TRBJ2-7
ASSNSTGVYGYT,NA,TRBD1,TRBV9,TRBJ1-2
ASSQARSNYGYT,NA,NA,TRBV4-3,TRBJ1-2
ASSVGQGIYEQY,NA,TRBD1,TRBV9,TRBJ2-7
ASTIAGGPVSTQY,NA,TRBD2,TRBV6-5,TRBJ2-3